The 5 T cell receptor beta chains listed next were all sequenced from one sample in a study of blood T cell repertoires in COVID-19. Sequencing used immunoSEQ multiplex PCR; TCRdb keeps in-frame clones, though not all of them. This table holds around 250,000 clones, 80% to 85% found once. The source material was peripheral blood. These receptors all stem from a woman between 18 and 30 years old with acute or convalescent COVID-19.

The chain uses TRBV11-2 and TRBJ2-7; a weak D match, TRBD1 (6 bases). The ends were cut back, 5 bases at V and 2 bases at J, with 19 bases in the middle. From germline, CDR1 is SGHAT and CDR2 FQNNGV. The CDR3 length is 16 residues. The CDR3 loop reads CASSVKPQGPTYEQYF. CDR3 bases: TGTGCCAGCAGCGTAAAGCCCCAGGGGCCTACCTACGAGCAGTACTTC.

The chain is built from TRBV30 and TRBJ2-2; 14 positions agree with TRBD2. This CDR3 is built from 15 residues. With V trimmed by 3 bases and J by 7 bases, 4 bases remained unmatched. CDR1 and CDR2 from the germline V gene are GTSNPN and SVGIG (reference sequence). The CDR3 sequence is CAWRGLAGEIGELFF. The CDR3, as DNA: TGTGCCTGGAGGGGACTAGCGGGAGAAATCGGGGAGCTGTTTTTT. Combining the CDR3 with reference TRBV30 and TRBJ2-2 gives the whole variable domain SQTIHQWPATLVQPVGSPLSLECTVEGTSNPNLYWYRQAAGRGLQLLFYSVGIGQISSEVPQNLSASRPQDRQFILSSKKLLLSDSGFYLCAWRGLAGEIGELFFGEGSRLTVL.

The J gene is TRBJ2-5, the V gene TRBV29-1, with 7 bases aligning to TRBD2. Trimming removed 2 bases from V and 4 bases from J; junction bases left unmatched: 10. The V gene's germline CDR1 is SQVTM and CDR2 ANQGSEA. CDR3 size: 15 residues. The CDR3 DNA reads TGCAGCGTTGAAATCCGCGGGAGTTGGGGAGAGACCCAGTACTTC. It encodes CSVEIRGSWGETQYF.

V is TRBV27 and J is TRBJ2-7, with 9 nucleotides matching TRBD1. CDR3 length: 13 residues. Trimming at V came to 4 bases and at J to 8 bases, leaving 6 bases not matched to a gene. The V gene's germline CDR1 is MNHEY and CDR2 SMNVEV (reference sequence). CDR3 bases: TGTGCCAGCAGTTCCTGGACAGGGGACCAGCAGTACTTC. Its translation: CASSSWTGDQQYF.

The chain links TRBV6-2 or TRBV6-3 to TRBJ2-3; maybe TRBD2 (5 bases). This CDR3 is built from 15 residues. V lost 0 bases and J lost 12, with 19 bases in between. Germline CDR1 is MNHEY and CDR2 is SVGEGT. CDR3 sequence: CASSYSTSGEGAQYF. In DNA form, the CDR3 reads TGTGCCAGCAGTTACTCGACCAGCGGTGAGGGCGCTCAGTATTTT.